These 10 T cell receptor beta chains were all obtained from the same sample, sequenced in a study of T cells in Graves' hyperthyroidism and ophthalmopathy. Using RNA transcripts as the source, TCR beta CDR3 regions were amplified. The TCR CDR3 was amplified in a first-round RT-PCR using the HTBI primer set. MiXCR was run by TCRdb on the multiplex PCR reads, yielding one entry per CDR3 protein. The table includes approximately 600,000 distinct CDR3 sequences, about 14% detected once. The specimen was blood. The receptors derive from a woman aged 30 to 39 with Graves' hyperthyroidism that later progressed to Graves' ophthalmopathy.

This clonotype was detected a few times. The chain uses TRBV19 and TRBJ1-4, with D unresolved. V gave up 6 bases and J gave up 10 bases, with 15 bases separating them. Germline V gene lookup returns CDR1 LNHDA and CDR2 SQIVND (reference sequence). The CDR3 length is 13 residues. DNA of the CDR3: TGTGCCAGTAGCAAAAACCCGGTGGGAAAACTGTTTTTT. Amino acids: CASSKNPVGKLFF.

This clonotype was detected many times. The rearrangement joins TRBV9 to TRBJ2-2; TRBD1 is a possible D gene (6 bases). The germline V and J ends were trimmed by 1 base and 5 bases, with 15 bases remaining between them. The CDR3 extends over 16 amino acids. Germline V CDR1 and CDR2: SGDLS, YYNGEE. The CDR3 spells CASSVRGRGITGELFF. DNA for the CDR3: TGTGCCAGCAGCGTAAGGGGCAGGGGCATAACCGGGGAGCTGTTTTTT.

The J gene is TRBJ2-7, the V gene TRBV6-5; TRBD1 aligns across 8 bases. This CDR3 region has 15 residues. J was trimmed by 5 bases and V by 2 bases; bases with no gene match: 8. Germline values: CDR1 MNHEY, CDR2 SVGAGI. CDR3 protein: CASSYTLGTGDEQYF. As DNA, the CDR3 is TGTGCCAGCAGTTACACCCTGGGGACAGGCGACGAGCAGTACTTC.

This clonotype was seen a few times. The DNA of the CDR3 is TGTGCCAGCAATAAGGGGGTTCTAGACTACGAGCAGTACTTC. This codes for CASNKGVLDYEQYF. V is TRBV6-1 and J is TRBJ2-7, with D possibly being TRBD1 (6 bases). Germline lookup yields CDR1 MNHNS and CDR2 SASEGT. The CDR3 totals 14 residues. Deletions cut 7 bases from V and 3 bases from J, with 16 bases between.

This clonotype was found many times. The chain has TRBV12-3 or TRBV12-4 and TRBJ2-3; 14 bases agree with TRBD2. The CDR3 runs to 14 residues. V lost 10 bases to trimming and J lost 7 bases; unmatched junction nucleotides: 7. In DNA form, the CDR3 reads TGTGCCACCGGCGGGACTAGCGGGAGCAATACGCAGTATTTT. Residues: CATGGTSGSNTQYF.

The V call is TRBV20-1, the J call TRBJ1-1, with a tentative D call TRBD1 (6 bases). The germline V and J ends were trimmed by 2 bases and 2 bases, with 15 bases remaining between them. Germline V gene lookup returns CDR1 DFQATT and CDR2 SNEGSKA (reference sequence). The CDR3 has 15 residues. The CDR3 nucleotides are TGCAGTGCTAGATCCCGAGGGACACTAAACACTGAAGCTTTCTTT. Translation: CSARSRGTLNTEAFF.

This clonotype was counted many times. This chain uses TRBV20-1 with TRBJ1-4; D not resolved. From germline, CDR1 is DFQATT and CDR2 SNEGSKA (reference sequence). V was shortened by 5 bases and J by 7 bases, with 14 bases between the two germline ends. The CDR3 sequence is 13 residues long. In DNA, the CDR3 is TGCAGTGCTCTGCCAGGCATGACTGAAAAACTGTTTTTT. Encoded protein: CSALPGMTEKLFF.

The rearrangement uses TRBV6-2 or TRBV6-3 and TRBJ2-1, with 10 bases identical to TRBD2. From germline, CDR1 is MNHEY and CDR2 SVGEGT. The CDR3 length is 18 residues. V was clipped by 3 bases and J by 8 bases; unmatched bases: 16. CDR3 residues: CASSYGGLAGEKFDEQFF. For the CDR3, the DNA is TGTGCCAGCAGTTATGGGGGTCTAGCGGGAGAGAAATTCGATGAGCAGTTCTTC.

The rearrangement uses TRBV5-8 and TRBJ2-5; TRBD1 agrees at 8 bases. Germline V gene lookup returns CDR1 SGHTS and CDR2 YDEGEE. The CDR3 contains 13 residues. V was pared by 6 bases and J by 5 bases, with 6 bases of the junction left unmatched. CDR3 loop: CASTQDRGETQYF. The CDR3 region has the DNA TGTGCCAGCACCCAAGACAGGGGCGAGACCCAGTACTTC.

The sample holds many counts of this clonotype. This chain uses TRBV20-1 with TRBJ1-1; no definite D call. Trimming removed 1 base at V and 3 bases at J, with 9 bases between. The CDR3 is 13 amino acids. Germline CDR1 reads DFQATT; CDR2 reads SNEGSKA (reference sequence). The chain's CDR3 is CSARGEGDTEAFF. CDR3 coding DNA: TGCAGTGCTAGAGGTGAGGGCGACACTGAAGCTTTCTTT.